This TCR beta chain comes out of a study of lymphopenia after photon versus proton radiotherapy. Study results and caveats: Proton therapy kept repertoires fairly stable, unlike photons, which gained effector/memory cells.

In its sample, this clone was seen once. Its matching antigen is unknown. Sequenced by immunoSEQ multiplex PCR; TCRdb stores in-frame clones only, minus some. The data show 150,000 to 200,000 clones, approximately 90% seen once. This CDR3 region has 12 residues. V was trimmed by 8 bases and J by 3 bases, leaving 11 bases between them. CDR1 is SQVTM and CDR2 is ANQGSEA in the germline V gene. The clonotype originates from a man between 45 and 60 years old with gastric cancer. The rearrangement links TRBV29-1 to TRBJ2-1, with a possible D match to TRBD1 (6 bases). The starting material was peripheral blood, obtained from a patient treated with photon-based radiotherapy. Here the CDR3 DNA reads TGCAGCATAGGACAGATCTACAATGAGCAGTTCTTC. The encoded protein is CSIGQIYNEQFF.